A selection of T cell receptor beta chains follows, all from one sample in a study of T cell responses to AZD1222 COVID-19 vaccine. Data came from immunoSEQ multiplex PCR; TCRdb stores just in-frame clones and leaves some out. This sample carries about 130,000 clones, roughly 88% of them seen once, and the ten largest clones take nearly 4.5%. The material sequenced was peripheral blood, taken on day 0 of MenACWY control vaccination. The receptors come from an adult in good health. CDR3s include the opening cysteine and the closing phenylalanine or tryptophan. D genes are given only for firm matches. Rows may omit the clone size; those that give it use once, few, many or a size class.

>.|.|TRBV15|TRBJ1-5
CATSRDNTVNQPQHF
TGTGCCACCAGCAGAGATAATACGGTCAATCAGCCCCAGCATTTT
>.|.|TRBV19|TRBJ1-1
CASTGRGENTEAFF
TGTGCCAGTACCGGGAGGGGGGAGAACACTGAAGCTTTCTTT
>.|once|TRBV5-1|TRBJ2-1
CASSSGPHLVYNEQFF
TGCGCCAGCAGCTCGGGACCTCACCTTGTCTACAATGAGCAGTTCTTC
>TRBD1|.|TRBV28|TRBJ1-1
CASSPWTGGPTEAFF
TGTGCCAGCAGTCCCTGGACAGGGGGGCCGACTGAAGCTTTCTTT
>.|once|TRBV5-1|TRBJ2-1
CASSFSLDNNEQFF
TGCGCCAGCAGCTTTTCCCTCGATAACAATGAGCAGTTCTTC
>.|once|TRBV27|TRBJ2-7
CASSPTGNPREQYF
TGTGCCAGCAGTCCCACAGGGAATCCTCGCGAGCAGTACTTC
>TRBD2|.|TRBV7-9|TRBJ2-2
CASSFSSGFYTGELFF
TGTGCCAGCAGCTTTTCTAGCGGGTTTTACACCGGGGAGCTGTTTTTT
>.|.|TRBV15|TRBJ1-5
CATSRDFGPRQPQHF
TGTGCCACCAGCAGAGATTTTGGGCCACGGCAGCCCCAGCATTTT
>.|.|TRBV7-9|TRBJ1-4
CASSLPSGGEKLFF
TGTGCCAGCAGCTTACCCTCGGGGGGTGAAAAACTGTTTTTT
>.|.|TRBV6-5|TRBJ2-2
CASSLTTPLPGELFF
TGTGCCAGCAGTTTGACTACCCCGTTGCCCGGGGAGCTGTTTTTT
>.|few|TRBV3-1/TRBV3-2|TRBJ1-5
CASSQATGGPQHF
TGTGCCAGCAGCCAGGCTACGGGAGGGCCCCAGCATTTT
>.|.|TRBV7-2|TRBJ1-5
CASSLVIGSGNQPQHF
TGTGCCAGCAGCTTAGTGATTGGGAGCGGGAATCAGCCCCAGCATTTT
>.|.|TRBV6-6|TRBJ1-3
CASSPGTVLSGNTIYF
TGTGCCAGCAGTCCGGGGACTGTACTCTCTGGAAACACCATATATTTT
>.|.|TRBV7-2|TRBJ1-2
CASSLGQNYGYTF
TGTGCCAGCAGCCTAGGACAGAACTATGGCTACACCTTC
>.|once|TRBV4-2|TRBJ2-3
CASSLKGNPGTDTQYF
TGTGCCAGCAGCCTCAAGGGGAACCCGGGCACAGATACGCAGTATTTT
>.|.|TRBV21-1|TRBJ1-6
CASGTGKQNSPLHF
TGTGCCAGCGGGACAGGGAAACAGAATTCACCCCTCCACTTT
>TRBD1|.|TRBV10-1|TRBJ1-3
CASSEAGTGASGNTIYF
TGCGCCAGCAGCGAAGCCGGGACAGGGGCCTCTGGAAACACCATATATTTT
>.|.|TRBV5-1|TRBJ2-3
CASSQQVSTDTQYF
TGCGCCAGCAGCCAACAGGTTAGCACAGATACGCAGTATTTT
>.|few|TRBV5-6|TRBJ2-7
CASSLTDRTYYEQYF
TGTGCCAGCAGCTTGACCGACAGGACCTACTACGAGCAGTACTTC
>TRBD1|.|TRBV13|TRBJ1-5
CASSNGTGNQPQHF
TGTGCCAGCAGCAATGGGACAGGGAATCAGCCCCAGCATTTT
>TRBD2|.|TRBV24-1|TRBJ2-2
CATSEPGTSGGELFF
TGTGCCACCAGCGAGCCCGGGACTAGCGGCGGGGAGCTGTTTTTT
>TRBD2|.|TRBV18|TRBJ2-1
CASSPPGLAGGPYNEQFF
TGTGCCAGCTCACCACCGGGACTAGCGGGGGGGCCCTACAATGAGCAGTTCTTC
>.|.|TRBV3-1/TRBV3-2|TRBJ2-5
CASSPRGETQYF
TGTGCCAGCAGCCCCCGAGGGGAGACCCAGTACTTC
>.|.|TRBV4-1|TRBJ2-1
CASSPTGTLRSPNEQFF
TGCGCCAGCAGCCCCACCGGGACACTACGTAGCCCCAATGAGCAGTTCTTC
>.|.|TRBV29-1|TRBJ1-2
CSVGRPAGQGYGYTF
TGCAGCGTTGGGCGCCCGGCAGGGCAGGGCTATGGCTACACCTTC
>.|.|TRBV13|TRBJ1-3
CAGSIQGSGNTIYF
TGTGCCGGCAGCATCCAGGGTTCTGGAAACACCATATATTTT
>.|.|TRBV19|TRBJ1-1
CASSISSHTEAFF
TGTGCCAGTAGTATTAGCAGCCACACTGAAGCTTTCTTT
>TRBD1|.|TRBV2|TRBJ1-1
CASSGIDREAFF
TGTGCCAGCAGTGGGATCGACAGGGAGGCTTTCTTT
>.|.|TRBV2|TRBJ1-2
CASSEIGDIAAYGYTF
TGTGCCAGCAGCGAAATCGGAGACATTGCGGCCTATGGCTACACCTTC
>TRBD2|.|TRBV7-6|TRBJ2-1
CASSRTSYNEQFF
TGTGCCAGCAGTAGGACTAGTTACAATGAGCAGTTCTTC
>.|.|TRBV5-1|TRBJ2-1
CASSLSQMQFF
TGCGCCAGCAGCTTGTCACAGATGCAGTTCTTC
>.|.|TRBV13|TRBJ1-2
CASSPRDINYGYTF
TGTGCCAGCAGCCCCCGGGACATTAACTATGGCTACACCTTC
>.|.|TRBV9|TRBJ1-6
CASSAKTVHSPLHF
TGTGCCAGCAGCGCCAAGACAGTTCATTCACCCCTCCACTTT
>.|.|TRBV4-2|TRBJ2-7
CASSQDLVVAYEQYF
TGTGCCAGCAGCCAAGATCTAGTAGTGGCCTACGAGCAGTACTTC
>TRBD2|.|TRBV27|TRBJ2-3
CASSSPPGLATSTDTQYF
TGTGCCAGCAGTTCCCCCCCGGGACTAGCGACTAGCACAGATACGCAGTATTTT